The rows below give T cell receptor beta chains drawn from one sample of a study of shared clonotypes between healthy human individuals. TCRdb keeps only in-frame clones here, not all; method: immunoSEQ multiplex PCR. The sample has approximately 810,000 clones; over 90% are singletons. The sequencing input was naive CD8+ T cells sorted from blood. The receptors derive from a man aged 25-45 years in good health. The CDR3 runs from the conserved cysteine through the conserved F or W. Fields, in order: J gene, D gene, V gene, clone size, CDR3 DNA, CDR3 protein. The D gene is left open where the match is weak. Not all rows give a size; the values are once, few, many and, for expanded clones, a class.

TRBJ1-2 - TRBV9 - TGTGCCAGCAGCGTAGAAGCGGGACGGAACTATGGCTACACCTTC CASSVEAGRNYGYTF
TRBJ1-3 TRBD1 TRBV18 - TGTGCCAGCTCACCCCGGACAGGGGCATCCGGAAACACCATATATTTT CASSPRTGASGNTIYF
TRBJ2-7 - TRBV6-1 - TGTGCCAGCCTAGTAGATAAACGCTACGAGCAGTACTTC CASLVDKRYEQYF
TRBJ2-2 - TRBV10-1 - TGCGCCACAAGGGACCCGAACACCGGGGAGCTGTTTTTT CATRDPNTGELFF
TRBJ2-3 TRBD2 TRBV27 - TGTGCCAGCAGTTTAATCGGGGGGACTACAGATACGCAGTATTTT CASSLIGGTTDTQYF
TRBJ2-3 - TRBV7-9 once TGTGCCAGCCGCGCCCAAAGCACAGATACGCAGTATTTT CASRAQSTDTQYF
TRBJ2-3 TRBD1 TRBV4-3 - TGCGCCAGCAGCCAAGAGGGATTCCCGGGACAGGGTTCGGATACGCAGTATTTT CASSQEGFPGQGSDTQYF
TRBJ1-2 TRBD1 TRBV7-6 - TGTGCCAGCAGCTTAAGACAGGGGAACATCTATGGCTACACCTTC CASSLRQGNIYGYTF
TRBJ2-7 TRBD1 TRBV6-1 - TGTGCCAGCAGGTTGACAGGGGTTCGGTACGAGCAGTACTTC CASRLTGVRYEQYF
TRBJ2-3 TRBD2 TRBV7-8 - TGTGCCAGCAGCTTAGCGGGGGGGACTAGCACAGATACGCAGTATTTT CASSLAGGTSTDTQYF
TRBJ2-1 TRBD2 TRBV11-3 - TGTGCCAGCAGCCCCAGCGGGAGCCCCTACAATGAGCAGTTCTTC CASSPSGSPYNEQFF
TRBJ1-5 - TRBV19 - TGTGCCAGTACCTCCACCTTCGAGCTCCAGCATTTT CASTSTFELQHF
TRBJ2-1 - TRBV7-6 - TGTGCCAGCAGCCCAGGAGTCTACAATGAGCAGTTCTTC CASSPGVYNEQFF
TRBJ1-3 - TRBV6-8 - TGTGCCAGCAGTTGCGGTCAGGGCACCATATATTTT CASSCGQGTIYF
TRBJ2-7 - TRBV19 - TGTGCCAGTAGGTCGGAGAACTCCTACGAGCAGTACTTC CASRSENSYEQYF
TRBJ2-7 - TRBV29-1 once TGCAGCGTTGATTTGACAGACTCCTACGAGCAGTACTTC CSVDLTDSYEQYF
TRBJ2-1 - TRBV9 once TGTGCCAGCAGCTTGTTCAGGGTCCCCAGGGATGAGCAGTTCTTC CASSLFRVPRDEQFF
TRBJ1-2 - TRBV27 - TGTGCCAGCAGCCTTGGGGGGGCCTATGGCTACACCTTC CASSLGGAYGYTF
TRBJ1-1 - TRBV7-9 - TGTGCCAGCAGGCCACCCCCAGGGGTCGCTGAAGCTTTCTTT CASRPPPGVAEAFF
TRBJ2-7 TRBD1 TRBV7-9 - TGTGCCAGCAGACCCGGGACAGGGGCCTCCTACGAGCAGTACTTC CASRPGTGASYEQYF
TRBJ2-7 TRBD2 TRBV5-4 few TGTGCCAGCAGCCCATTAGCGGGAGGGGCCTACGAGCAGTACTTC CASSPLAGGAYEQYF
TRBJ2-1 TRBD1 TRBV6-5 - TGTGCCAGCAGGTCCGGGACAGGGGACTACAATGAGCAGTTCTTC CASRSGTGDYNEQFF
TRBJ2-7 - TRBV6-1 - TGTGCCAGCGGGGTTGCGGGCTTGAGCTCCTACGAGCAGTACTTC CASGVAGLSSYEQYF
TRBJ2-1 - TRBV27 - TGTGCCAGCGCCCCCTCCGGACCGTACAATGAGCAGTTCTTC CASAPSGPYNEQFF
TRBJ2-1 - TRBV5-8 - TGTGCCAGCAGCTTGAATCTGGCCTACTACAATGAGCAGTTCTTC CASSLNLAYYNEQFF
TRBJ2-7 TRBD1 TRBV19 - TGTGCCAGTAGTATCAAGGACAGGCCTTCCTACGAGCAGTACTTC CASSIKDRPSYEQYF
TRBJ1-1 - TRBV5-1 - TGCGCCAGCAGCTTGGAAGGTGGGGTGAACACTGAAGCTTTCTTT CASSLEGGVNTEAFF
TRBJ2-2 - TRBV2 few TGTGCCAGCAGTGAAGCGCTTTTGGGAAGTTTAGGATCATCGGACAGAAACACCGGGGAGCTGTTTTTT CASSEALLGSLGSSDRNTGELFF
TRBJ2-7 - TRBV7-8 - TGTGCCAGCAGCTTAAGGTGGGACATCCCCTCTCCCCTCGGCGAGCAGTACTTC CASSLRWDIPSPLGEQYF
TRBJ1-5 - TRBV7-6 once TGTGCCAGCAGCCCAGACGGGACGTCATTTCCCCAGCATTTT CASSPDGTSFPQHF
TRBJ2-1 TRBD2 TRBV6-5 once TGTGCCAGCACAGCACTAGCGGGGTACAATGAGCAGTTCTTC CASTALAGYNEQFF
TRBJ2-1 TRBD2 TRBV11-3 - TGTGCCAGCAGCTTGGGTAGGACTAGCGAAGACTACAATGAGCAGTTCTTC CASSLGRTSEDYNEQFF
TRBJ2-5 TRBD2 TRBV29-1 - TGCAGCGTGGTAGCGGGCCTACGCCAAGAGACCCAGTACTTC CSVVAGLRQETQYF
TRBJ2-7 - TRBV5-1 once TGCGCCAGCAGACTCCTAGGAAGTATCAACGAGCAGTACTTC CASRLLGSINEQYF
TRBJ2-7 - TRBV27 - TGTGCCAGCGGGGAAGGGGACACCTACGAGCAGTACTTC CASGEGDTYEQYF
TRBJ1-2 - TRBV27 - TGTGCCAGCAGTTTAGGAGTGCCGGGGAGGTATGGCTACACCTTC CASSLGVPGRYGYTF
TRBJ1-1 - TRBV11-2 - TGTGCCAGCAGCTTACGCTATCTGCGACAGGACCTATACACTGAAGCTTTCTTT CASSLRYLRQDLYTEAFF
TRBJ1-5 - TRBV28 - TGTGCCAGCAGTTTTCTAAAGGGTAGCAATCAGCCCCAGCATTTT CASSFLKGSNQPQHF
TRBJ2-3 TRBD1 TRBV10-3 - TGTGCCATCAATCGAGGACAGGGCGGGACAGATACGCAGTATTTT CAINRGQGGTDTQYF
TRBJ2-1 TRBD2 TRBV9 - TGTGCCAGCAGCAGCAGTTGGGGGACTAGCGGGAGCGGGGGCTCTAGGGATGAGCAGTTCTTC CASSSSWGTSGSGGSRDEQFF
TRBJ2-5 - TRBV4-1 - TGCGCCAGCAGCCACGCGATCCAAGAGACCCAGTACTTC CASSHAIQETQYF
TRBJ2-7 - TRBV7-9 - TGTGCCAGCAGCCCTCCGACGGGACCCTACGAGCAGTACTTC CASSPPTGPYEQYF
TRBJ2-7 - TRBV28 - TGTGCCAGCAGTTTAGGGGTGGTACGGTCCTACGAGCAGTACTTC CASSLGVVRSYEQYF
TRBJ1-5 - TRBV10-3 - TGTGCCATCAGCGAGTCGGGAGACACCGATCAGCCCCAGCATTTT CAISESGDTDQPQHF
TRBJ2-7 - TRBV5-4 - TGTGCCAGCAGCTTGGAAAAGGCTAGCGTGTCCTACGAGCAGTACTTC CASSLEKASVSYEQYF
TRBJ1-2 - TRBV5-4 - TGTGCCAGCAGCTTGGATATGGAGGGCTCGTTCGAGGGCTACACCTTC CASSLDMEGSFEGYTF
TRBJ1-2 - TRBV18 - TGTGCCAGCTCACCACCGGTTGGGCCGGAACGAGGCTATGGCTACACCTTC CASSPPVGPERGYGYTF
TRBJ2-7 TRBD1 TRBV14 - TGTGCCAGCAGCCCCCCGGACAGGGTGTACGAGCAGTACTTC CASSPPDRVYEQYF
TRBJ2-1 - TRBV30 - TGTGCCTGGAGTGTCTCTAATGAGCAGTTCTTC CAWSVSNEQFF
TRBJ1-5 - TRBV6-1 - TGTGCCAGCAGTGGGAGTTTGGGATATCAGCCCCAGCATTTT CASSGSLGYQPQHF
TRBJ2-1 - TRBV29-1 - TGCAGCGTGCGGAGGGACAATGAGCAGTTCTTC CSVRRDNEQFF
TRBJ2-7 - TRBV6-5 - TGTGCCAGCAGCCTAACAGGTAACTCCTACGAGCAGTACTTC CASSLTGNSYEQYF
TRBJ1-1 - TRBV7-9 - TGTGCCAGCAGCCCTTCATTCTCTGCTGAAGCTTTCTTT CASSPSFSAEAFF
TRBJ2-1 TRBD2 TRBV27 - TGTGCCAGCAGTTTTATCGCGGGAGTAACGAATGAGCAGTTCTTC CASSFIAGVTNEQFF
TRBJ2-5 TRBD2 TRBV9 - TGTGCCAGCAGCGCTAGCGGGTTCCAAGAGACCCAGTACTTC CASSASGFQETQYF
TRBJ2-1 TRBD2 TRBV4-3 - TGCGCCAGCAGCCAAGATTGGGCGGGAGGAAGCTCCTACAATGAGCAGTTCTTC CASSQDWAGGSSYNEQFF